This T cell receptor beta chain came from a study of blood T cell repertoires in COVID-19. Methods used by the authors: Reference gene primers were amplified, and this amplification served to estimate nucleated cell counts. The repertoire was sequenced with immunoSEQ multiplex PCR; TCRdb's copy has only in-frame clones and lacks some. That table furnishes V, J and clone size, whereas the DNA furnished D and trimming. The sample lists 210,000 or so clones; about 86% were seen once. With 11 bases removed from V and 0 bases from J, the gap between germline ends came to 9 bases. This CDR3 region has 12 residues. From germline, CDR1 is KGHDR and CDR2 SFDVKD. This clone was seen just once.

This chain links TRBV24-1 with TRBJ1-1; D gene unclear. The clonotype was recovered from a woman in her fifties or sixties with acute COVID-19. The sample was PBMCs or T cells enriched from blood (not recorded which). The CDR3 nucleotides are TGTGCCAATTCGGGAGTGAACACTGAAGCTTTCTTT. Translation: CANSGVNTEAFF.